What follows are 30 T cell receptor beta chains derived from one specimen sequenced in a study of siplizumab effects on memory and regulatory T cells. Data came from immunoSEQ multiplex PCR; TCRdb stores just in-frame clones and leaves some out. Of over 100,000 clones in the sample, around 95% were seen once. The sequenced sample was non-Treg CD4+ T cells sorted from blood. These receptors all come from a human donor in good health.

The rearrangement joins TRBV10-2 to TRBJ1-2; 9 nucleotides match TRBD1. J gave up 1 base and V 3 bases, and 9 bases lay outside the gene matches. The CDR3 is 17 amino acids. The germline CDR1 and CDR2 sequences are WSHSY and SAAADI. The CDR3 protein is CASSDYMGTGINYGYTF. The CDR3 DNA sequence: TGCGCCAGCAGTGATTATATGGGGACAGGGATTAACTATGGCTACACCTTC.

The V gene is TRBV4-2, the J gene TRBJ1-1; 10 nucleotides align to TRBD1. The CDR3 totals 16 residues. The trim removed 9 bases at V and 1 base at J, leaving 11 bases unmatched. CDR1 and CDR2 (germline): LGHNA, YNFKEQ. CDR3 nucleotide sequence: TGTGCCAGTATTTCCGGGACAGGGGAGGGGAACACTGAAGCTTTCTTT. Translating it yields CASISGTGEGNTEAFF.

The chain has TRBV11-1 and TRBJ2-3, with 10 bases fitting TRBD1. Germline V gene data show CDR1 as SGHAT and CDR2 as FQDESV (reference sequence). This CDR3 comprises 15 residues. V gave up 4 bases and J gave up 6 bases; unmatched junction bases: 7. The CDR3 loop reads CASSSGQGKGDTQYF. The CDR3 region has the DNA TGTGCCAGCAGCTCGGGACAGGGGAAGGGTGATACGCAGTATTTT. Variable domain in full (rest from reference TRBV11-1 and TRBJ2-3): EAEVAQSPRYKITEKSQAVAFWCDPISGHATLYWYRQILGQGPELLVQFQDESVVDDSQLPKDRFSAERLKGVDSTLKIQPAELGDSAMYLCASSSGQGKGDTQYFGPGTRLTVL.

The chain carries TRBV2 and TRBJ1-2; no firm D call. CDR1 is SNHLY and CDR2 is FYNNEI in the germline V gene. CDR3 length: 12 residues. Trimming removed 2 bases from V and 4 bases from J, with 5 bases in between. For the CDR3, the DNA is TGTGCCAGCAGTGAACAGATCTATGGCTACACCTTC. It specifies CASSEQIYGYTF.

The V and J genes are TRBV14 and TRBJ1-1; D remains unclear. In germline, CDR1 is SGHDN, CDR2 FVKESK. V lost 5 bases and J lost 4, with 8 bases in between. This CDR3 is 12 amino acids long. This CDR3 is CASSNMPTEAFF. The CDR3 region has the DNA TGTGCCAGCAGCAATATGCCCACTGAAGCTTTCTTT.

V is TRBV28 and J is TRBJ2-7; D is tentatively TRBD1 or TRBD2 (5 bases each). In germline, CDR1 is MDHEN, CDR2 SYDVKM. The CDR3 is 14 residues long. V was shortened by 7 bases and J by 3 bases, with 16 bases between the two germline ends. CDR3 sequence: CASTRGISGYEQYF. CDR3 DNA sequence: TGTGCCAGCACCCGGGGCATATCCGGCTACGAGCAGTACTTC.

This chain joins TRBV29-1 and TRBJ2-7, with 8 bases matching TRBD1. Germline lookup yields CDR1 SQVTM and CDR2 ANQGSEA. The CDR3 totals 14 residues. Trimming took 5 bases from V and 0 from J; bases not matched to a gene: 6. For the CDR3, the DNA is TGCAGCGTTCGGCGGGACAGGAGCTCCTACGAGCAGTACTTC. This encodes CSVRRDRSSYEQYF.

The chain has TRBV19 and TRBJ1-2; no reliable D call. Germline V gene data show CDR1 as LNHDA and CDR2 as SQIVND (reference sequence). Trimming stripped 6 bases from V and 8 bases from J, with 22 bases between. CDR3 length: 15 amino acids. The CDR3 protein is CASSRPTSSLEGYTF. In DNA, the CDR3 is TGTGCCAGTAGCCGCCCTACCTCCAGCTTGGAGGGCTACACCTTC.

The CDR3 DNA sequence: TGTGCCAGCGGCCCCGGGACAGGTAGAAACACCATATATTTT. It encodes CASGPGTGRNTIYF. The rearrangement uses TRBV2 and TRBJ1-3; 8 positions agree with TRBD1. The CDR3 is 14 residues long. Per the germline V gene, CDR1 is SNHLY and CDR2 is FYNNEI. V was pared by 8 bases and J by 5 bases, with 8 bases of the junction left unmatched.

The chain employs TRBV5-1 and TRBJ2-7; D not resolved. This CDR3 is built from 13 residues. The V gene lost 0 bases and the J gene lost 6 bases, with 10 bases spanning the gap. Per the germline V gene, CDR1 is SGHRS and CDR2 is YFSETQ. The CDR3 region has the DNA TGCGCCAGCAGCTTGGAAAGTCTAGGCGAGCAGTACTTC. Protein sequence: CASSLESLGEQYF.

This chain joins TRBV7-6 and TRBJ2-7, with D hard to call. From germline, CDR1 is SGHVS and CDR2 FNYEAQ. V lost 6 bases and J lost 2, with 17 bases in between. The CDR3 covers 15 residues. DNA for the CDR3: TGTGCCAGCAGTTTGGAGACCGCTAAGACCTACGAGCAGTACTTC. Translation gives CASSLETAKTYEQYF.

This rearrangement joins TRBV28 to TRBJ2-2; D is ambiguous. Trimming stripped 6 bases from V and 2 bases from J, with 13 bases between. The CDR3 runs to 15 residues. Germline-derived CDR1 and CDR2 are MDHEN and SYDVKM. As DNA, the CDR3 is TGTGCCAGCAGCATTAGTACTCCAAACACCGGGGAGCTGTTTTTT. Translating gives CASSISTPNTGELFF.

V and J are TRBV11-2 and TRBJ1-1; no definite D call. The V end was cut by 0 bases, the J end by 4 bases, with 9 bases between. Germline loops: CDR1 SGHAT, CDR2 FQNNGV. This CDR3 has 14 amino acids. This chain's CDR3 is CASSLDLSVTEAFF. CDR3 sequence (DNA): TGTGCCAGCAGCTTAGATCTAAGCGTCACTGAAGCTTTCTTT.

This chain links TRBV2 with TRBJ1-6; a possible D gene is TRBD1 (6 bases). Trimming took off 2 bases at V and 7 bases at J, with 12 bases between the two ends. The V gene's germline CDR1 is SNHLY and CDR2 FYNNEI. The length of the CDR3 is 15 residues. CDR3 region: CASSERQAVNSPLHF. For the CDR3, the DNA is TGTGCCAGCAGTGAAAGACAGGCAGTAAATTCACCCCTCCACTTT. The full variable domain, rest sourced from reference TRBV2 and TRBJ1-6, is EPEVTQTPSHQVTQMGQEVILRCVPISNHLYFYWYRQILGQKVEFLVSFYNNEISEKSEIFDDQFSVERPDGSNFTLKIRSTKLEDSAMYFCASSERQAVNSPLHFGNGTRLTVT.

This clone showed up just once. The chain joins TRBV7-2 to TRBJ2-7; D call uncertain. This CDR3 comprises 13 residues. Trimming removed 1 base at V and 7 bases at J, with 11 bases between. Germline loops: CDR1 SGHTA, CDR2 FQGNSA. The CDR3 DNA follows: TGTGCCAGCAGCTTAGAACAGACAAAGGAGCAGTACTTC. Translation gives CASSLEQTKEQYF. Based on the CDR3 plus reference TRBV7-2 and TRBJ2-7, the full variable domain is GAGVSQSPSNKVTEKGKDVELRCDPISGHTALYWYRQSLGQGLEFLIYFQGNSAPDKSGLPSDRFSAERTGGSVSTLTIQRTQQEDSAVYLCASSLEQTKEQYFGPGTRLTVT.

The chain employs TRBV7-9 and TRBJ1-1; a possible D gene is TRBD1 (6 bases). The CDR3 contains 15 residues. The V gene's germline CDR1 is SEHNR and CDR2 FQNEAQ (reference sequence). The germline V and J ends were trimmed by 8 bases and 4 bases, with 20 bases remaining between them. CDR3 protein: CASPPGEGEGTEAFF. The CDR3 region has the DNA TGTGCCAGCCCACCTGGTGAGGGGGAGGGCACTGAAGCTTTCTTT. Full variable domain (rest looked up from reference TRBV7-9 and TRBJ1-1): DTGVSQNPRHKITKRGQNVTFRCDPISEHNRLYWYRQTLGQGPEFLTYFQNEAQLEKSRLLSDRFSAERPKGSFSTLEIQRTEQGDSAMYLCASPPGEGEGTEAFFGQGTRLTVV.

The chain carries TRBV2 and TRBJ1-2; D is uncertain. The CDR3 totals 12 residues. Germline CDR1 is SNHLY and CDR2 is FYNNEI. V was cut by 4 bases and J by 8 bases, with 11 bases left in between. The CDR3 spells CASSGMAGGYTF. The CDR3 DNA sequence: TGTGCCAGCAGTGGAATGGCTGGGGGCTACACCTTC. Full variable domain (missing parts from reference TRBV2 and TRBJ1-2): EPEVTQTPSHQVTQMGQEVILRCVPISNHLYFYWYRQILGQKVEFLVSFYNNEISEKSEIFDDQFSVERPDGSNFTLKIRSTKLEDSAMYFCASSGMAGGYTFGSGTRLTVV.

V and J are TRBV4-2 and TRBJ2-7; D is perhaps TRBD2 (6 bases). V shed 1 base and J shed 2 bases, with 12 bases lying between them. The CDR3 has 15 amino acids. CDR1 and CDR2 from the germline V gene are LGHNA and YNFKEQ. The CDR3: CASSQVGGVPYEQYF. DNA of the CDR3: TGTGCCAGCAGCCAAGTAGGCGGGGTTCCCTACGAGCAGTACTTC.

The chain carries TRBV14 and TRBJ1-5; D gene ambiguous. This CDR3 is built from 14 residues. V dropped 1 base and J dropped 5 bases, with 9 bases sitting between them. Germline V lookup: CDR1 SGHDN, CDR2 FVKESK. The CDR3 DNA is TGTGCCAGCAGCCAAGGCGGACCCCATCAGCCCCAGCATTTT. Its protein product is CASSQGGPHQPQHF.

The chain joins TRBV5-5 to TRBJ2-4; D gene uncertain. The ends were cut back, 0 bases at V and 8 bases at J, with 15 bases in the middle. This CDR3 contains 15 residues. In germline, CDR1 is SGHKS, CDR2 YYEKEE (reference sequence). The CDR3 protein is CASSLAGQNVDIQYF. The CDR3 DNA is TGTGCCAGCAGCTTGGCCGGGCAGAACGTAGACATTCAGTACTTC.

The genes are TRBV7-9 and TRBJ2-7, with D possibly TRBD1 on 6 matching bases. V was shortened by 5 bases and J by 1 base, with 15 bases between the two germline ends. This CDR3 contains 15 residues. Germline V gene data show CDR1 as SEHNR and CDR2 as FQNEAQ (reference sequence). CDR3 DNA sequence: TGTGCCAGCAGCGGATTAGGACAGCCGTCCTACGAGCAGTACTTC. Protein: CASSGLGQPSYEQYF.

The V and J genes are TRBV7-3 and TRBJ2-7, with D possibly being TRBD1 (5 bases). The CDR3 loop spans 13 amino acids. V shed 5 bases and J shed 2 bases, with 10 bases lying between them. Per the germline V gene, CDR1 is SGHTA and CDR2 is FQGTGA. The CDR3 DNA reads TGTGCCAGCAGCCCAGGGCCAACCTACGAGCAGTACTTC. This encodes CASSPGPTYEQYF.

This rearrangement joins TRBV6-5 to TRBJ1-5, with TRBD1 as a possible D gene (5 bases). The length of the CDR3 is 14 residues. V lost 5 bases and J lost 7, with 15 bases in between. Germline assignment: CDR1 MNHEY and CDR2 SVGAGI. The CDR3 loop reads CASSSDGGWQPQHF. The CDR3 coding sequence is TGTGCCAGCAGTAGTGACGGGGGTTGGCAGCCCCAGCATTTT.

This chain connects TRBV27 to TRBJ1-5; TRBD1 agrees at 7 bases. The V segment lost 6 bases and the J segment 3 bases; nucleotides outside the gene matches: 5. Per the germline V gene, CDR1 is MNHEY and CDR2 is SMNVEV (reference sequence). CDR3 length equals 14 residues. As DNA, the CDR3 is TGTGCCAGCAGCCAGGGACAGTTCAATCAGCCCCAGCATTTT. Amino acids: CASSQGQFNQPQHF.

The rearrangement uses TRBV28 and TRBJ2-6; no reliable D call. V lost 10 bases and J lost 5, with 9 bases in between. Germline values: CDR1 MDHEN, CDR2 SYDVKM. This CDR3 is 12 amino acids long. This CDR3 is CATTTRANVLTF. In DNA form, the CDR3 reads TGTGCCACGACGACCCGGGCCAACGTCCTGACTTTC.

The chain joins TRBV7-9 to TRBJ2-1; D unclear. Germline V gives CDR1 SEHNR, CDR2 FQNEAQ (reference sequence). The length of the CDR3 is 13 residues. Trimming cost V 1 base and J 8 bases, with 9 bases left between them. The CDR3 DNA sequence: TGTGCCAGCAGCTTAGTCTCCCCCGATGAGCAGTTCTTC. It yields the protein CASSLVSPDEQFF. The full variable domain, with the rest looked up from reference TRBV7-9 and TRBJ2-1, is DTGVSQNPRHKITKRGQNVTFRCDPISEHNRLYWYRQTLGQGPEFLTYFQNEAQLEKSRLLSDRFSAERPKGSFSTLEIQRTEQGDSAMYLCASSLVSPDEQFFGPGTRLTVL.

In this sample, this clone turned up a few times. DNA for the CDR3: TGTGCCAGCAGCGAGCGGGCAGCGAGAGATACGCAGTATTTT. It codes for CASSERAARDTQYF. The V and J genes are TRBV4-2 and TRBJ2-3; possibly TRBD2 for D (6 bases). This CDR3 has 14 residues. Germline assignment: CDR1 LGHNA and CDR2 YNFKEQ. Trimming left V 5 bases short and J 5 bases short, with 14 bases between.

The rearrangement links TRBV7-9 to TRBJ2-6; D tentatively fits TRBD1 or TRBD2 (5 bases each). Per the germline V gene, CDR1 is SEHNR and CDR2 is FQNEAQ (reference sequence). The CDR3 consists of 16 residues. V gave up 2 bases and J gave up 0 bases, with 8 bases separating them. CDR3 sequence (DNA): TGTGCCAGCAGCTTACCAGGGACCTCTGGGGCCAACGTCCTGACTTTC. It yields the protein CASSLPGTSGANVLTF.

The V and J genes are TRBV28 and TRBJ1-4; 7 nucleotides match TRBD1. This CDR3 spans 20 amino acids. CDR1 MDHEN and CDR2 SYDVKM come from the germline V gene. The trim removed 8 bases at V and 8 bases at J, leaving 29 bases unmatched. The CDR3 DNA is TGTGCCAGCCTCCCCTATCGCGGCGGGCGGGGCCAAGGGGGCTACGAAAAACTGTTTTTT. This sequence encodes CASLPYRGGRGQGGYEKLFF.

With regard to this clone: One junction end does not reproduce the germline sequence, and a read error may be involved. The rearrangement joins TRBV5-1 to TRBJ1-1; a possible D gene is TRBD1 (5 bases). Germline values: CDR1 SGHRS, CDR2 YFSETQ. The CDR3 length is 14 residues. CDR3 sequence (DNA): TGCGCCAGCAGCCCCGGGGGGGTGAACGCTGAAGCTTTCTTT. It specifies CASSPGGVNAEAFF.